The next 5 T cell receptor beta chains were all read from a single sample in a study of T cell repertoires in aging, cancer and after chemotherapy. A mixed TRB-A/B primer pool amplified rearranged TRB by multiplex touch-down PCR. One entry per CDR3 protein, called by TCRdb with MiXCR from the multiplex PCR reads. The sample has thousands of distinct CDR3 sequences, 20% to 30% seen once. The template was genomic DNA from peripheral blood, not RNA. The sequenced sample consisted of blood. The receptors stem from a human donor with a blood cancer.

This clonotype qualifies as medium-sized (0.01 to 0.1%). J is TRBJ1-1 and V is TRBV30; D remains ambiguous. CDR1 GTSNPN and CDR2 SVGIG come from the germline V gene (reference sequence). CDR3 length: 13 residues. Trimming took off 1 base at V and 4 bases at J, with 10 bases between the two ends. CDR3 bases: TGTGCCTGGAGTGGGTTCGAGGGCACTGAAGCTTTCTTT. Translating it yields CAWSGFEGTEAFF. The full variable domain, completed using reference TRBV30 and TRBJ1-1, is SQTIHQWPATLVQPVGSPLSLECTVEGTSNPNLYWYRQAAGRGLQLLFYSVGIGQISSEVPQNLSASRPQDRQFILSSKKLLLSDSGFYLCAWSGFEGTEAFFGQGTRLTVV.

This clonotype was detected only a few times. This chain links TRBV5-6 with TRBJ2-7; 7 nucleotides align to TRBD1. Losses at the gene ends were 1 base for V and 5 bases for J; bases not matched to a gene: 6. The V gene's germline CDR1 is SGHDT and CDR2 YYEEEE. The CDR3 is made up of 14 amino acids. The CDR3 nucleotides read TGTGCCAGCAGCTTGCAGCAGGGGACAGACGAGCAGTACTTC. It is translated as CASSLQQGTDEQYF.

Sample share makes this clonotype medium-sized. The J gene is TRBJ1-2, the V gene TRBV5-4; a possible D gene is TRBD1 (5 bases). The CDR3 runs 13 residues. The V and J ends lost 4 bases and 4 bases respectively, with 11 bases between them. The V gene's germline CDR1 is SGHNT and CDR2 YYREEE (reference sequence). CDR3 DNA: TGTGCCAGCAGCCGTTCCCAGGGCTATGGCTACACCTTC. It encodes CASSRSQGYGYTF.

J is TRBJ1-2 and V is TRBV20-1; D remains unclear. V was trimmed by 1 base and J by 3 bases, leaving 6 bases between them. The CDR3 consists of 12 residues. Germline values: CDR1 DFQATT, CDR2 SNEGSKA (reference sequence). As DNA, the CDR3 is TGCAGTGCTAGAGTCGGGGACTATGGCTACACCTTC. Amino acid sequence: CSARVGDYGYTF.

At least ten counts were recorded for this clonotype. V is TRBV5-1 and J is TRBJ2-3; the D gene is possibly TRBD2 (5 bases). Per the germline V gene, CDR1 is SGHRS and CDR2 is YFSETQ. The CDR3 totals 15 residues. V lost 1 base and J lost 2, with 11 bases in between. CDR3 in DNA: TGCGCCAGCAGCTTGAGCGGACTTCACACAGATACGCAGTATTTT. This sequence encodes CASSLSGLHTDTQYF. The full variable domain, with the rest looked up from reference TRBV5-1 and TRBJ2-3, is KAGVTQTPRYLIKTRGQQVTLSCSPISGHRSVSWYQQTPGQGLQFLFEYFSETQRNKGNFPGRFSGRQFSNSRSEMNVSTLELGDSALYLCASSLSGLHTDTQYFGPGTRLTVL.